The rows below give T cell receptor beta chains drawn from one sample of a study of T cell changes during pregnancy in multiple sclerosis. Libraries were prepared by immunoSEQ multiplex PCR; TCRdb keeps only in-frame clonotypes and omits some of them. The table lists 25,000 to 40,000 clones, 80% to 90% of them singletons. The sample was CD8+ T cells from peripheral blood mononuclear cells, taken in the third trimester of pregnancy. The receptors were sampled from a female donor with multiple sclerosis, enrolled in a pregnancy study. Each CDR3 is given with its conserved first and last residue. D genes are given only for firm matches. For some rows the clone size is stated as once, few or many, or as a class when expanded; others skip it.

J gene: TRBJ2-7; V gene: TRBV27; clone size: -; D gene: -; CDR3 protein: CASSLGSGVMYEQYF; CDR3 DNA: TGTGCCAGCAGTTTAGGGTCGGGAGTGATGTACGAGCAGTACTTC
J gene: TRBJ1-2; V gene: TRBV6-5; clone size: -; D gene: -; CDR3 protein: CASSYGGFDGYTF; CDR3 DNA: TGTGCCAGCAGTTACGGAGGGTTTGATGGCTACACCTTC
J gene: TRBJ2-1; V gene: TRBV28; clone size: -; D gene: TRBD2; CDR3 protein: CASSGGRAHNEQFF; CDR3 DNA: TGTGCCAGCTCTGGCGGGAGGGCCCACAATGAGCAGTTCTTC
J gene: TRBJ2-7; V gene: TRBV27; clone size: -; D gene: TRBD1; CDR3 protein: CASSPSTGEATYEQYF; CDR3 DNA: TGTGCCAGCAGTCCGAGCACAGGGGAAGCCACCTACGAGCAGTACTTC
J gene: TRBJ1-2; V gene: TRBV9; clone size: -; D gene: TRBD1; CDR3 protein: CASSPRQGPDARYGYTF; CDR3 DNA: TGTGCCAGCAGCCCAAGACAGGGCCCGGACGCACGTTATGGCTACACCTTC
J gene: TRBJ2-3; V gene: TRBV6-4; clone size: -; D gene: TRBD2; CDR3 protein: CASSDSRTSFTDTQYF; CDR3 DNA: TGTGCCAGCAGTGACTCGCGGACTAGTTTCACAGATACGCAGTATTTT
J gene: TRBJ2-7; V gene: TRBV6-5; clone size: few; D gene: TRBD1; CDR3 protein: CASSYGTGGYEQYF; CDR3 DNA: TGTGCCAGCAGTTACGGGACAGGGGGCTACGAGCAGTACTTC
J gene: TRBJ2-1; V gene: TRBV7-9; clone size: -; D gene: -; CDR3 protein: CASSSFRDGDYNEQFF; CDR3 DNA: TGTGCCAGCAGCTCCTTCAGGGATGGAGACTACAATGAGCAGTTCTTC
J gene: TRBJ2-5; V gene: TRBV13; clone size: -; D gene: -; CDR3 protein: CASSLEPKETQYF; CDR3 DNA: TGTGCCAGCAGCTTAGAGCCAAAAGAGACCCAGTACTTC
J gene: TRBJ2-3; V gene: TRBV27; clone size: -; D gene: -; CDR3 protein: CASSRKVGATDTQYF; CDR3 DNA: TGTGCCAGCAGTAGGAAGGTAGGGGCTACAGATACGCAGTATTTT
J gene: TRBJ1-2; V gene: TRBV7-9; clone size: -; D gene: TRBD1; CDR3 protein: CASSKRARGRVYGYTF; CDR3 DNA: TGTGCCAGCAGCAAACGGGCCAGGGGGCGGGTCTATGGCTACACCTTC
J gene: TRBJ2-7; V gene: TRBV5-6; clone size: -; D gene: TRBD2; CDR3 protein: CASSLALAGRSSYEQYF; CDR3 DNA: TGTGCCAGCAGCTTGGCACTAGCGGGGAGGAGCTCCTACGAGCAGTACTTC
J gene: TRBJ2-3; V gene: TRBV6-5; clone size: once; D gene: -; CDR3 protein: CASSYSHYPTDTQYF; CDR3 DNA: TGTGCCAGCAGTTACTCTCACTACCCCACAGATACGCAGTATTTT
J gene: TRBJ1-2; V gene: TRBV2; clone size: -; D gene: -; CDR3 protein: CASSADSNGYTF; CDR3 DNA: TGTGCCAGCAGTGCTGACTCAAATGGCTACACCTTC
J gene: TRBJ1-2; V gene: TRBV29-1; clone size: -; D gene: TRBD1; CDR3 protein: CSADTGGPQGYTF; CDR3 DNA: TGCAGCGCTGATACAGGGGGGCCCCAGGGCTACACCTTC
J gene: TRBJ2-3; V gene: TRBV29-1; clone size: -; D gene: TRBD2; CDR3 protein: CSVVIAGGTDTQYF; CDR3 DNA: TGCAGCGTTGTAATAGCGGGTGGGACAGATACGCAGTATTTT
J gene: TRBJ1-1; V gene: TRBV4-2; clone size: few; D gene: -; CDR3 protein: CASSQDLRGEAFF; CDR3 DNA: TGTGCCAGCAGCCAAGATCTTCGCGGTGAAGCTTTCTTT
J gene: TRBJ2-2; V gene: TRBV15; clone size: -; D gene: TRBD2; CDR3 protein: CATSRDLDSGGVKPGELFF; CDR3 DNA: TGTGCCACCAGCAGAGATCTCGATAGCGGGGGGGTTAAGCCCGGGGAGCTGTTTTTT
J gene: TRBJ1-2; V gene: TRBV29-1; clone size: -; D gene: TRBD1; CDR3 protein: CSGVDGTGGDYGYTF; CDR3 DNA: TGCAGCGGCGTTGACGGGACAGGGGGCGACTATGGCTACACCTTC
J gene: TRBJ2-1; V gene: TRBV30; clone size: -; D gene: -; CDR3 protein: CAWSVRRGNDNEQFF; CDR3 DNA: TGTGCCTGGAGTGTTCGGAGGGGCAACGACAATGAGCAGTTCTTC
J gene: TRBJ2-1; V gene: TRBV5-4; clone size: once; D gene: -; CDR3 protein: CASSRRVSNEQFF; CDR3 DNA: TGTGCCAGCAGCAGGAGGGTATCCAATGAGCAGTTCTTC
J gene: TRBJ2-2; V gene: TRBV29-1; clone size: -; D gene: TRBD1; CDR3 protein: CSAPGTAGELFF; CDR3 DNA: TGCAGCGCGCCTGGGACAGCCGGGGAGCTGTTTTTT
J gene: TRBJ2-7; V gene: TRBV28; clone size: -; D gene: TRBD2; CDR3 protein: CASSSPTSSYEQYF; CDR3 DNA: TGTGCCAGCAGTTCCCCGACTAGCAGCTACGAGCAGTACTTC
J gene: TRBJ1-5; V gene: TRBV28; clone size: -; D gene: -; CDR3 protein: CASTLSGAGPQHF; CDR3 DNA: TGTGCCAGCACCTTATCAGGGGCTGGGCCCCAGCATTTT
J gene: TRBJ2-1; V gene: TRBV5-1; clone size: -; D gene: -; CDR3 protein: CASSADYLSYNEQFF; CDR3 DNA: TGCGCCAGCAGCGCGGACTACCTATCCTACAATGAGCAGTTCTTC
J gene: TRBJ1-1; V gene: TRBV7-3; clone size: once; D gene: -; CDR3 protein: CASSLKGGGETEAFF; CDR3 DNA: TGTGCCAGCAGCTTAAAGGGCGGGGGGGAGACTGAAGCTTTCTTT
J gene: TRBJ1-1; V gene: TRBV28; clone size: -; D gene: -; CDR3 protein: CASTLPRGRPEAFF; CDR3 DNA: TGTGCCAGCACCCTCCCCCGGGGAAGGCCTGAAGCTTTCTTT
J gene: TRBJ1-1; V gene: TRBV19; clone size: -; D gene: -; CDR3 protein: CASSPSGLNTEAFF; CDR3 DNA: TGTGCCAGTAGTCCATCAGGGCTAAACACTGAAGCTTTCTTT
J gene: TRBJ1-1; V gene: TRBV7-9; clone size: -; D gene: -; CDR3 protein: CASSFGLNTEAFF; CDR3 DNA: TGTGCCAGCAGCTTCGGTCTCAACACTGAAGCTTTCTTT
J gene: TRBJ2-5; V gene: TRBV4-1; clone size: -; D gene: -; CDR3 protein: CASSQDKETQYF; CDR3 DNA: TGCGCCAGCAGCCAAGATAAAGAGACCCAGTACTTC
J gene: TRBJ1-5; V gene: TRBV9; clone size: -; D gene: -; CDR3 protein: CASSGGGNSNQPQHF; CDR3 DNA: TGTGCCAGCAGCGGAGGAGGCAATAGCAATCAGCCCCAGCATTTT
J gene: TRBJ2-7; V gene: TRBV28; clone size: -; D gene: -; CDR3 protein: CASRKGWSYEQYF; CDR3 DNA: TGTGCCAGCCGTAAGGGGTGGAGCTACGAGCAGTACTTC
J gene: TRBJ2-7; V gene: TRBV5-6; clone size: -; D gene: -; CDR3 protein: CASSWGDSWEQYF; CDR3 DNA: TGTGCCAGCAGCTGGGGGGACTCGTGGGAGCAGTACTTC
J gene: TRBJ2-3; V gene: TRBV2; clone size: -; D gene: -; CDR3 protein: CASSERPGTYTDTQYF; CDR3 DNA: TGTGCCAGCAGTGAGAGACCGGGAACTTACACAGATACGCAGTATTTT
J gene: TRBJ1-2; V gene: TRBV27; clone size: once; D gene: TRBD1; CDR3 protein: CASSLKAGGDYGYTF; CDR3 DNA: TGTGCCAGCAGTTTAAAGGCAGGGGGCGACTATGGCTACACCTTC
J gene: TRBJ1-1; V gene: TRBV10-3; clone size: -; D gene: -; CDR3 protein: CAIAQGNTEAFF; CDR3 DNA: TGTGCCATCGCCCAGGGGAACACTGAAGCTTTCTTT